The sequence of this T cell receptor beta chain was determined in a study of tumor-infiltrating lymphocytes in primary liver carcinoma. Overall study context: Participating patients were men and women between 30 and 69 years old. Yields of productive TCRbeta reads ranged from roughly 3.5 to 7.13 million per sample and were similar across tissue types. Study-wide points: Found in all five tumor regions were only about 7.5-25% of top clones.

cDNA specific to TCR beta was made from 450 to 500 ng of total RNA, with a constant-region primer employed for priming. Three nested multiplex PCR rounds, a slightly modified ARM-PCR, produced the libraries for TCR beta. In the first two PCR rounds, TRBV1-TRBV30 forward primers were paired with a C-beta reverse primer, and each round lasted approximately 10 cycles. TCRdb used MiXCR to reprocess the multiplex PCR reads, holding one entry per CDR3 protein. The sample holds tens of thousands of distinct CDR3 sequences, about 73% seen once. Germline CDR1 reads SGHAT; CDR2 reads FQDESV (reference sequence). This CDR3 has 16 amino acids. It was from 20-30 mg of unsorted bulk tissue that RNA and DNA were co-extracted. Donors were untreated and chronically infected with HBV. In the case of this clonotype: Its antigen is not identified. Its ends do not fully match the called genes, so a read error is possible.

The V and J genes are TRBV11-1 and TRBJ2-7, with D uncertain. The specimen was liver tumor tissue from sampling region 3. As for subset: tumor region T3, left-lateral pole. The origin of this receptor is a man aged 40-55 years with primary liver carcinoma and hepatitis B virus infection. The DNA of the CDR3 is TGTGTCAGCAGCTTAACAGCCGGAAGATCAACGGGCGAGCAGTACTTT. Amino acids: CVSSLTAGRSTGEQYF.